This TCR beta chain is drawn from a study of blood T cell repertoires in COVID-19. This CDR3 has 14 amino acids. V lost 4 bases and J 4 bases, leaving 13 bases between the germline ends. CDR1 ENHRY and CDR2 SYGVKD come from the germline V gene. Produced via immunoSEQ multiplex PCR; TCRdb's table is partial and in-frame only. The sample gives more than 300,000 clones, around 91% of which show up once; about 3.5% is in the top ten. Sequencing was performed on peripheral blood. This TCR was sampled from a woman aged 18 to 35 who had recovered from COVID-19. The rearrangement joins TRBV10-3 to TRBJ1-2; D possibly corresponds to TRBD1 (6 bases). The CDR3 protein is CAISVGRGAYGYTF. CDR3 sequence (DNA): TGTGCCATCAGTGTGGGCAGGGGTGCCTATGGCTACACCTTC.